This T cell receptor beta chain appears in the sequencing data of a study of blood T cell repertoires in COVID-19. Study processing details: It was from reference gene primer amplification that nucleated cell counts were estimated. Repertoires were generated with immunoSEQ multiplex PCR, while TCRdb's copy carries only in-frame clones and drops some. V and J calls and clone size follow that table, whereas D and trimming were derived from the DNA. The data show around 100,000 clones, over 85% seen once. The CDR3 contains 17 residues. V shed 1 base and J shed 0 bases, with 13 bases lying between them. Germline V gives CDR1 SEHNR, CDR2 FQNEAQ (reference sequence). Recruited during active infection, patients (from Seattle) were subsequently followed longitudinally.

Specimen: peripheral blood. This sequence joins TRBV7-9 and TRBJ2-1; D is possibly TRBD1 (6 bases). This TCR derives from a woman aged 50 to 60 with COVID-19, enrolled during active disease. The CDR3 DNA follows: TGTGCCAGCAGCTTAGATCTCGTCAGGGGCTCCTACAATGAGCAGTTCTTC. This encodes CASSLDLVRGSYNEQFF.